This passage covers 23 T cell receptor beta chains from one sample sequenced in a study of cytomegalovirus exposure and HLA in healthy donors. A multiplex PCR was run with 60 Vbeta primers and 13 Jbeta primers. Data came from immunoSEQ multiplex PCR; TCRdb stores just in-frame clones and leaves some out. The table has some 120,000 clones, 81% seen once; the top ten hold 3.5% to 4%. Sequenced material: PBMCs. The source is a young man in good health and CMV-seropositive.

The chain recombines TRBV27 with TRBJ1-2, with 8 nucleotides matching TRBD1. The germline CDR1 and CDR2 sequences are MNHEY and SMNVEV (reference sequence). The CDR3 has 13 residues. The J segment lost 5 bases and the V segment lost 4 bases, leaving 3 bases of the junction unmatched. In nucleotides, the CDR3 is TGTGCCAGCAGTTATAACAGGGGGTATGGCTACACCTTC. Its protein product is CASSYNRGYGYTF.

The genes are TRBV4-3 and TRBJ2-6; D is possibly TRBD1 (6 bases). CDR1 and CDR2 (germline): LGHNA, YSLEER. The CDR3 is made up of 19 amino acids. Between the trimmed V and J ends, which lost 3 bases and 1 base, there was a span of 19 bases. The DNA of the CDR3 is TGCGCCAGCAGCCACACCTGGAGCAGGGGAAGTTCTGGGGCCAACGTCCTGACTTTC. Its protein is CASSHTWSRGSSGANVLTF.

J is TRBJ1-2 and V is TRBV7-9; D not resolved. Germline lookup yields CDR1 SEHNR and CDR2 FQNEAQ (reference sequence). The CDR3 has 16 amino acids. Trimming stripped 6 bases from V and 2 bases from J, with 19 bases between. The CDR3 nucleotides are TGTGCCAGCAGGGATGCGGGTTGGAACGGAAACTATGGCTACACCTTC. Its translation is CASRDAGWNGNYGYTF.

The genes are TRBV11-2 and TRBJ2-6, with D possibly matching TRBD2 (5 bases). This CDR3 spans 16 amino acids. In germline, CDR1 is SGHAT, CDR2 FQNNGV. Trimming pared 5 bases from V and 0 bases from J, leaving 11 bases between. CDR3: CASSPPGFSGANVLTF. The CDR3, as DNA: TGTGCCAGCAGCCCCCCGGGATTCTCTGGGGCCAACGTCCTGACTTTC.

This clone was seen a handful of times. This chain's CDR3 is CAWQGLAGANVLTF. CDR3 nucleotide sequence: TGTGCCTGGCAGGGACTCGCTGGGGCCAACGTCCTGACTTTC. V and J are TRBV30 and TRBJ2-6; D is perhaps TRBD2 (6 bases). This CDR3 has 14 residues. Per the germline V gene, CDR1 is GTSNPN and CDR2 is SVGIG (reference sequence). V dropped 5 bases and J dropped 2 bases, with 10 bases sitting between them.

The chain joins TRBV6-1 to TRBJ1-1, with a possible D match to TRBD1 (5 bases). Looked up from germline, CDR1 is MNHNS and CDR2 is SASEGT. The CDR3 contains 12 residues. V was trimmed by 2 bases and J by 8 bases, leaving 9 bases between them. The CDR3 protein is CASSERRGEAFF. In nucleotides, the CDR3 is TGTGCCAGCAGTGAACGTCGGGGGGAAGCTTTCTTT.

The chain has TRBV30 and TRBJ1-2; D not certain. Germline CDR1 and CDR2: GTSNPN and SVGIG (reference sequence). The CDR3 is 14 amino acids. Trimming took 0 bases from V and 4 from J, leaving 12 bases between them. The CDR3 protein is CAWSVGYVGYGYTF. The CDR3 DNA reads as TGTGCCTGGAGTGTCGGGTACGTTGGCTATGGCTACACCTTC.

This sequence joins TRBV5-5 and TRBJ2-3; 8 bases line up with TRBD1. The CDR3 loop spans 16 amino acids. V lost 0 bases to trimming and J lost 2 bases; unmatched junction nucleotides: 5. Germline CDR1 and CDR2: SGHKS and YYEKEE (reference sequence). Here the CDR3 reads CASSLAGGQVTDTQYF. The CDR3 bases are TGTGCCAGCAGCTTGGCCGGGGGACAGGTCACAGATACGCAGTATTTT.

The rearrangement uses TRBV10-2 and TRBJ1-1; D perhaps matches TRBD1 (6 bases). Germline CDR1 is WSHSY and CDR2 is SAAADI. With 5 bases removed from V and 10 bases from J, the gap between germline ends came to 20 bases. The CDR3 sequence is 14 residues long. CDR3 residues: CASSTETGPHGAFF. CDR3 sequence (DNA): TGCGCCAGCAGTACGGAGACAGGCCCACACGGAGCTTTCTTT.

The CDR3 spells CASSSGGTSGEQYF. CDR3 bases: TGTGCCAGCAGTTCCGGCGGGACCTCCGGGGAGCAGTACTTC. The chain combines TRBV6-5 with TRBJ2-7; D perhaps matches TRBD2 (6 bases). The CDR3 runs 14 residues. Per the germline V gene, CDR1 is MNHEY and CDR2 is SVGAGI. Trimming shortened V by 4 bases and J by 7 bases, and 17 bases separated the two germline ends.

This clone was counted a single time. This chain uses TRBV5-4 with TRBJ2-5; 9 nucleotides line up with TRBD2. This CDR3 comprises 17 residues. Germline V CDR1 and CDR2: SGHNT, YYREEE (reference sequence). With V trimmed by 0 bases and J by 2 bases, 8 bases remained unmatched. The CDR3 region is CASSLDVAGDTQETQYF. CDR3 nucleotide sequence: TGTGCCAGCAGCTTGGATGTAGCGGGAGATACACAAGAGACCCAGTACTTC.

This clone appeared once. The V gene is TRBV4-3, the J gene TRBJ2-3; no definite D call. Between the trimmed V and J ends, which lost 0 bases and 4 bases, there was a span of 20 bases. The CDR3 sequence is 18 residues long. The germline CDR1 and CDR2 sequences are LGHNA and YSLEER. CDR3 nucleotide sequence: TGCGCCAGCAGCCAAGAAGTTTCTTGGCTTCTACGGGCAGATACGCAGTATTTT. Amino acids: CASSQEVSWLLRADTQYF.

The chain combines TRBV10-3 with TRBJ2-5, with 12 bases aligning to TRBD1. V dropped 10 bases and J dropped 5; count of bases not matched to a gene: 14. The CDR3 is 16 amino acids. The V gene's germline CDR1 is ENHRY and CDR2 SYGVKD. The CDR3 DNA is TGTGCCACCGATCCGGGACAGGGGGCGCGGGGGGAGACCCAGTACTTC. This codes for CATDPGQGARGETQYF.

The rearrangement uses TRBV6-6 and TRBJ2-1; D is ambiguous. This CDR3 contains 13 residues. V shed 4 bases and J shed 4 bases, with 8 bases lying between them. Germline CDR1 and CDR2: MNHNY and SVGAGI (reference sequence). The CDR3 loop reads CASSLLVYNEQFF. The DNA of the CDR3 is TGTGCCAGCAGTTTACTCGTTTACAATGAGCAGTTCTTC.

V is TRBV6-5 and J is TRBJ1-2, with a weak D call TRBD1 (5 bases). Germline-derived CDR1 and CDR2 are MNHEY and SVGAGI. The CDR3 extends over 16 amino acids. Trimming took 0 bases from V and 6 from J, leaving 17 bases between them. CDR3: CASSYSPGGITNGYTF. The CDR3 DNA reads TGTGCCAGCAGTTACTCGCCCGGGGGGATTACAAATGGCTACACCTTC.

This rearrangement joins TRBV7-8 to TRBJ2-5, with TRBD2 identical over 8 bases. The last part of the DNA fits TRBJ2-7 better; the J call may be wrong. CDR1 is SGHVS and CDR2 is FQNEAQ in the germline V gene. The CDR3 extends over 15 amino acids. As DNA, the CDR3 is TGTGCCAGCAGCTTAGTTGGTAGCGGGGCCTACGAGCAGTACTTC. Its translation is CASSLVGSGAYEQYF.

This chain uses TRBV30 with TRBJ1-2; 7 positions agree with TRBD1. Germline V gene lookup returns CDR1 GTSNPN and CDR2 SVGIG (reference sequence). The CDR3 is 13 amino acids. With 3 bases clipped from V and 8 bases from J, the junction kept 9 bases outside the gene matches. The DNA for the CDR3 is TGTGCCTGGAGCACACAGGGGCGTGGAGGCTACACCTTC. Translated, it gives CAWSTQGRGGYTF.

This sequence joins TRBV4-1 and TRBJ2-7; tentatively, D is TRBD1 (6 bases). Germline CDR1 MGHRA, CDR2 YSYEKL. The CDR3 spans 15 residues. The V and J ends lost 0 bases and 2 bases respectively, with 11 bases between them. CDR3 in amino acids: CASSQEDRKTYEQYF. The CDR3 nucleotides read TGCGCCAGCAGCCAAGAAGACAGGAAAACCTACGAGCAGTACTTC.

The chain joins TRBV7-6 to TRBJ2-5; D unresolved. Germline-derived CDR1 and CDR2 are SGHVS and FNYEAQ. Trimming left V 5 bases short and J 1 base short, with 11 bases between. The CDR3 runs 14 residues. The CDR3 sequence: CASSPDFTQETQYF. For the CDR3, the DNA is TGTGCCAGCAGCCCAGACTTCACCCAAGAGACCCAGTACTTC.

The chain uses TRBV7-9 and TRBJ2-3; TRBD2 aligns across 11 bases. Germline V gene lookup returns CDR1 SEHNR and CDR2 FQNEAQ (reference sequence). The CDR3 extends over 14 amino acids. The V and J ends lost 3 bases and 4 bases, in that order; junction bases with no gene match: 0. As DNA, the CDR3 is TGTGCCAGCAGCTTTAGCGGGGGGGCAGATACGCAGTATTTT. Protein sequence: CASSFSGGADTQYF.

The genes are TRBV7-9 and TRBJ2-1; TRBD2 aligns across 11 bases. This CDR3 has 16 amino acids. Germline CDR1 reads SEHNR; CDR2 reads FQNEAQ (reference sequence). V shed 2 bases, J shed 5 bases, and the junction held 5 bases outside the gene matches. CDR3 region: CASSLTRTSGHNEQFF. Here the CDR3 DNA reads TGTGCCAGCAGCTTAACCCGGACTAGCGGGCACAATGAGCAGTTCTTC.

This clone is medium-sized by share. This chain links TRBV6-4 with TRBJ2-2, with 8 bases matching TRBD1. Germline loops: CDR1 MRHNA, CDR2 SNTAGT. V lost 0 bases to trimming and J lost 4 bases; unmatched junction nucleotides: 4. This CDR3 comprises 16 residues. CDR3 sequence reads: CASSDSQGQGTGELFF. In DNA form, the CDR3 reads TGTGCCAGCAGTGACTCCCAAGGACAGGGCACCGGGGAGCTGTTTTTT.

In its sample, this clone was seen a few times. This rearrangement joins TRBV2 to TRBJ2-7; D is perhaps TRBD1 (5 bases). Per germline, CDR1 SNHLY and CDR2 FYNNEI. V lost 5 bases to trimming and J lost 3 bases, with 11 bases between them. This CDR3 is 13 amino acids long. DNA for the CDR3: TGTGCCAGCAGTTCAAGGGGCCTCTACGAGCAGTACTTC. Translating gives CASSSRGLYEQYF.